This T cell receptor (beta chain) was sequenced in a study of shared clonotypes between healthy human individuals. This clone was recorded a few times. Germline CDR1 and CDR2: SGHVS and FQNEAQ. This CDR3 contains 18 residues. V lost 0 bases, J lost 0 bases, and 8 bases stayed unmatched. TCRdb keeps only in-frame clones here, not all; method: immunoSEQ multiplex PCR. Seen here are about 95,000 clones, roughly two thirds observed once, and the top ten hold less than 50%. Sequencing was carried out using memory CD8+ T cells sorted from blood. Subset given: CD45RO+ cells pooled with CCR7-negative TemRA cells. This receptor was taken from a man younger than 40 in good health. This chain links TRBV7-8 with TRBJ1-1, with TRBD1 matching over 9 bases. DNA for the CDR3: TGTGCCAGCAGCTTAGCAATTGACAGGGGGAGCATGAACACTGAAGCTTTCTTT. Protein: CASSLAIDRGSMNTEAFF. The full variable domain, its missing parts supplied by reference TRBV7-8 and TRBJ1-1, is GAGVSQSPRYKVAKRGQDVALRCDPISGHVSLFWYQQALGQGPEFLTYFQNEAQLDKSGLPSDRFFAERPEGSVSTLKIQRTQQEDSAVYLCASSLAIDRGSMNTEAFFGQGTRLTVV.